The source of this T cell receptor beta chain is a study of cytomegalovirus exposure and HLA in healthy donors. Trimming took 0 bases from V and 7 from J, leaving 10 bases between them. Germline CDR1 is SGDLS and CDR2 is YYNGEE. The CDR3 covers 13 residues. Assay used: immunoSEQ multiplex PCR; TCRdb lists only in-frame clones, some missing. The profile covers roughly 190,000 clones, with around nine tenths appearing a single time and more than 5.5% taken by the ten largest. This clone has a count of ten or more. Sequencing input: PBMCs. The V call is TRBV9, the J call TRBJ1-2; D gene ambiguous. The receptor was derived from a man in his thirties or forties in good health and CMV-seropositive. For the CDR3, the DNA is TGTGCCAGCAGCGTAGCTACGTCGGGTGGCTACACCTTC. It specifies CASSVATSGGYTF. The variable domain in full, completed from reference TRBV9 and TRBJ1-2, reads DSGVTQTPKHLITATGQRVTLRCSPRSGDLSVYWYQQSLDQGLQFLIQYYNGEERAKGNILERFSAQQFPDLHSELNLSSLELGDSALYFCASSVATSGGYTFGSGTRLTVV.